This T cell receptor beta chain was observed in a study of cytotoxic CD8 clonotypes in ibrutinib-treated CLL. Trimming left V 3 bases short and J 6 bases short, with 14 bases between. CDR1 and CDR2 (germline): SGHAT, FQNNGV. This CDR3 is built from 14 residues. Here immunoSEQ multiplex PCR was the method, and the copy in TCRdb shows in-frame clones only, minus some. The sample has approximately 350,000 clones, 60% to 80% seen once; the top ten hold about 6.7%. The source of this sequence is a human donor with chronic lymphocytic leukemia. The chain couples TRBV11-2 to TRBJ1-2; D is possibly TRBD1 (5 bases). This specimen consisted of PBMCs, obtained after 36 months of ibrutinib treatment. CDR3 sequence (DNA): TGTGCCAGCAGCTTTACCCATACAGGAGATGGCTACACCTTC. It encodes CASSFTHTGDGYTF.